Listed below are T cell receptor beta chains from one sample, sequenced in a study of T cell responses to AZD1222 COVID-19 vaccine. Data came from immunoSEQ multiplex PCR; TCRdb stores just in-frame clones and leaves some out. Of about 160,000 clones in the sample, roughly 90% are singletons; the top ten hold 4% to 4.5%. This specimen was peripheral blood, taken 28 days after the second AZD1222 dose. These receptors were collected from an adult who received the AZD1222 COVID-19 vaccine. Both conserved end residues are part of each CDR3. The D gene is left open where the match is weak. A clone size is listed for some rows: how often the clone was seen (once, few, many), or a class if it is expanded.

D,J,V,size,CDR3,DNA
-,TRBJ2-1,TRBV2,-,CASRRDNEQFF,TGTGCCAGCAGGCGGGACAATGAGCAGTTCTTC
TRBD1,TRBJ1-4,TRBV6-5,-,CASRRTGVPQEKLFF,TGTGCCAGCAGAAGGACAGGGGTTCCTCAAGAAAAACTGTTTTTT
-,TRBJ2-1,TRBV30,once,CAWSVGQGYEQFF,TGTGCCTGGAGTGTCGGTCAGGGTTATGAGCAGTTCTTC
-,TRBJ1-6,TRBV6-5,-,CASSYGQKNNSPLHF,TGTGCCAGCAGTTACGGACAGAAGAATAATTCACCCCTCCACTTT
-,TRBJ1-6,TRBV2,-,CASSRLLNSPLHF,TGTGCCAGCAGTAGACTGTTAAATTCACCCCTCCACTTT
-,TRBJ1-1,TRBV5-5,-,CASSFLREHYTEAFF,TGTGCCAGCAGCTTTCTCAGAGAACATTACACTGAAGCTTTCTTT
-,TRBJ1-1,TRBV6-5,-,CASRKTGSAGTEAFF,TGTGCCAGCAGAAAAACAGGGAGCGCAGGCACTGAAGCTTTCTTT
-,TRBJ1-6,TRBV3-1/TRBV3-2,-,CASSQQGSPLHF,TGTGCCAGCAGCCAGCAGGGATCACCCCTCCACTTT
-,TRBJ2-3,TRBV6-5,-,CASSRGNRDTQYF,TGTGCCAGCAGCCGGGGAAATCGGGATACGCAGTATTTT
-,TRBJ1-3,TRBV3-1/TRBV3-2,-,CASSPRTSGNTIYF,TGTGCCAGCAGCCCTCGGACGTCCGGAAACACCATATATTTT
TRBD2,TRBJ2-1,TRBV5-1,once,CASSTQTSSNEQFF,TGCGCCAGCAGCACTCAGACTAGCAGCAATGAGCAGTTCTTC
-,TRBJ2-1,TRBV24-1,-,CATSSTSLSHEQFF,TGTGCCACCAGCTCGACTAGTTTGAGTCATGAGCAGTTCTTC
-,TRBJ1-1,TRBV3-1/TRBV3-2,-,CASRHGRTEAFF,TGTGCCAGCAGGCACGGGAGGACTGAAGCTTTCTTT
-,TRBJ1-3,TRBV2,-,CASSEQMTVVAIYF,TGTGCCAGCAGTGAACAAATGACAGTAGTCGCCATATATTTT
-,TRBJ1-5,TRBV6-5,-,CASSPTGAKNQPQHF,TGTGCCAGCAGTCCGACAGGAGCGAAAAATCAGCCCCAGCATTTT
-,TRBJ2-5,TRBV30,-,CAWQSGTQETQYF,TGTGCCTGGCAGTCCGGGACGCAAGAGACCCAGTACTTC
-,TRBJ1-6,TRBV6-5,-,CASRGFREWDSPLHF,TGTGCCAGCAGGGGGTTTCGGGAGTGGGATTCACCCCTCCACTTT
TRBD1,TRBJ1-6,TRBV3-1/TRBV3-2,-,CASSQITGTDNSPLHF,TGTGCCAGCAGCCAAATTACCGGGACAGATAATTCACCCCTCCACTTT
-,TRBJ1-6,TRBV9,-,CASSVEGGPNSPLHF,TGTGCCAGCAGCGTGGAGGGAGGTCCCAATTCACCCCTCCACTTT
-,TRBJ2-3,TRBV5-1,-,CASSAYRADTQYF,TGCGCCAGCAGCGCCTATCGGGCAGATACGCAGTATTTT
-,TRBJ1-3,TRBV14,-,CASSQAGTIDGNTIYF,TGTGCCAGCAGCCAAGCCGGGACTATAGACGGAAACACCATATATTTT
TRBD2,TRBJ2-5,TRBV29-1,-,CSVVRLAGGLQYF,TGCAGCGTTGTGAGGCTAGCGGGGGGTCTCCAGTACTTC
-,TRBJ1-1,TRBV5-6,-,CASSLPPNTEAFF,TGTGCCAGCAGCTTGCCCCCGAACACTGAAGCTTTCTTT
-,TRBJ2-7,TRBV30,-,CAWSGQVRGEQYF,TGTGCCTGGAGTGGACAGGTCCGTGGGGAGCAGTACTTC
-,TRBJ2-6,TRBV2,once,CASRPARTGSGANVLTF,TGTGCCAGCAGGCCCGCCCGAACGGGGTCTGGGGCCAACGTCCTGACTTTC
-,TRBJ1-6,TRBV6-5,-,CASRVDSYNSPLHF,TGTGCCAGCAGAGTAGACAGTTATAATTCACCCCTCCACTTT
-,TRBJ1-6,TRBV4-2,-,CASSRSQGGLNSPLHF,TGTGCCAGCAGCCGTAGTCAGGGAGGACTCAATTCACCCCTCCACTTT
TRBD1,TRBJ1-5,TRBV6-5,-,CASSRQGGHAQPQHF,TGTGCCAGCAGCAGACAGGGAGGTCACGCTCAGCCCCAGCATTTT